One T cell receptor (beta chain) is described in this entry. Antigen unknown. Clones were read by immunoSEQ multiplex PCR, and TCRdb kept only the in-frame ones, dropping some. The table includes some 97,000 clones, about 88% detected once. This CDR3 has 15 residues. V was clipped by 1 base and J by 7 bases, with 13 bases between them. Germline V lookup: CDR1 MDHEN, CDR2 SYDVKM. The entry originates in a study of T cell responses to AZD1222 COVID-19 vaccine. Study-wide points: Spike-specific TCR depth and breadth grew after two AZD1222 doses.

This chain links TRBV28 with TRBJ1-4; TRBD1 is a possible D gene (5 bases). The clonotype comes from an adult in good health. The sample in question was peripheral blood, obtained on day 0 of AZD1222 vaccination. CDR3 in amino acids: CASSLYAPGTEKLFF. In nucleotides, the CDR3 is TGTGCCAGCAGTTTATACGCCCCGGGGACTGAAAAACTGTTTTTT.